The present TCR beta chain was sequenced within a study of T cell responses to AZD1222 COVID-19 vaccine (dated by TCRdb to the early 2020s). With respect to the entire study: TCR sequencing was performed for 230 to 250 trial participants, of whom about 200 were given two doses of AZD1222 and around 26 were given two doses of MenACWY control vaccine. Enrollment into the trials was organized by age into subgroups of 18-55, 56-69 and 70-plus years, and those subgroups contained roughly 150, 30 and 60 TCR-sequenced participants, respectively.

The CDR3 regions of human TCRbeta chains were analyzed by immunosequencing. Processing in the source paper ran as follows. TCRs in the repertoires were matched against a reference library of SARS-CoV-2-specific TCRs that had been generated with the MIRA antigen-specificity platform. Breadth was defined as the fraction of unique TCRs that were SARS-CoV-2-associated. Depth was defined as the fraction of total T cells that were SARS-CoV-2-associated. Using the MIRA data, every spike-specific TCR was mapped to the spike region that the TCR reacted to and assigned to either a CD4 or a CD8 class. Log10-transformed breadth and depth values were compared by one-way ANOVA with Sidak's multiple comparisons tests. What TCRdb holds here is the immuneACCESS table cut down to in-frame rearrangements. Part of the clones is not present; checked against another copy, under half of the missing clones reflect an unresolved V gene, and the others are unexplained. V and J calls and clone size are those listed in that table; D and trimming were worked out from the DNA. In this sample the table shows about 50,000 clones, 60% to 80% of which occur a single time. Of the sample, 4.5% to 5% is held by the ten largest clones.

The time point label here, explained by the study, means: about 28 days (+/-7) after the second vaccine dose. AZD1222 recipients whose second dose came at about 4 weeks and those whose second dose came at about 12 weeks were combined into one group, since spike-specific TCR depth and breadth did not differ between the two schedules. Vaccinee samples were obtained from the UK trials COV001 and COV002, which included a single-blind randomized controlled phase 2/3 trial of AZD1222 (ChAdOx1 nCoV-19) in healthy adults. For TCRbeta chain sequencing, PBMC samples from trial participants were taken at day 0 and at day 28 after the second dose. Taken from cysteine to phenylalanine, the CDR3 has 17 residues. Only the CDR3 DNA stays, 51 bases, in frame from base 1. Trimmed from V: 5 bases; trimmed from J: 0 bases; junction bases lacking a gene match: 6. CDR1 and CDR2, looked up from the germline V gene, are SGHVS and FQNEAQ.

Concerning this clone: No cognate antigen has been identified for it. Base quality data are lacking; no much larger clone is found one base away.

General study outcomes and caveats: After two AZD1222 doses, spike-specific TCR breadth and depth were significantly higher than at day 0 and than in MenACWY recipients. Vaccine-associated CD4 TCRs spanned the whole spike protein, with dominant responses in regions 160-218 and 743-854. No day 14 peak-response samples were available, so repertoires were characterized only after the peak T cell response. Reportedly, close to half of the unique spike-specific TCRs recognized epitopes lying outside the regions that are mutated in the B.1.351 and B.1.1.7 variants. The 56-69-year group was small, and its depth increase did not reach significance, likely because of low power. Conclusions about previously exposed vaccinees were limited because only 6 or 7 AZD1222 recipients were SARS-CoV-2 seropositive at baseline. Participants were mostly white British and included more females than males, and it was suggested by the authors that clonal diversity may have been underestimated.

The sequencing used peripheral blood, collected 28 days after the second AZD1222 dose. The sequence joins TRBV7-8 to TRBJ2-1; 11 bases in between match TRBD2. The clonotype was recovered from an adult who received the AZD1222 COVID-19 vaccine. The DNA is as follows: TGTGCCAGCAGCCTGGCTAGCGGGAGGAACTCCTACAATGAGCAGTTCTTC. It translates as CASSLASGRNSYNEQFF.